The clone carrying this TCR beta chain was recorded only once. This record comes from a study of CD8 T cells in Susac syndrome. The CDR3 totals 16 residues. After removal of 3 bases from V and 2 bases from J, the junction contained 8 bases not matched to a gene. Per germline, CDR1 SGHTA and CDR2 FQGNSA. Peripheral blood CD8+ and CD4+ T cells were profiled by TCR beta sequencing. Random-hexamer reverse transcription was applied to about 0.45 to 1 ug RNA. TCRdb reprocessed the immunoSEQ multiplex PCR reads with MiXCR, giving one entry per CDR3 protein. There are around 190,000 distinct CDR3 sequences in the sample; roughly 92% occur only once, and 0.1% to 0.12% lies in the top ten.

This TCR was recovered from a human donor in good health. The source material was CD4+ T cells from PBMCs. This chain joins TRBV7-2 and TRBJ2-5; TRBD1 matches at 8 bases. The CDR3 spells CASSFHRDRSQETQYF. Written as DNA, the CDR3 is TGTGCCAGCAGCTTTCACCGGGACAGGTCACAAGAGACCCAGTACTTC.